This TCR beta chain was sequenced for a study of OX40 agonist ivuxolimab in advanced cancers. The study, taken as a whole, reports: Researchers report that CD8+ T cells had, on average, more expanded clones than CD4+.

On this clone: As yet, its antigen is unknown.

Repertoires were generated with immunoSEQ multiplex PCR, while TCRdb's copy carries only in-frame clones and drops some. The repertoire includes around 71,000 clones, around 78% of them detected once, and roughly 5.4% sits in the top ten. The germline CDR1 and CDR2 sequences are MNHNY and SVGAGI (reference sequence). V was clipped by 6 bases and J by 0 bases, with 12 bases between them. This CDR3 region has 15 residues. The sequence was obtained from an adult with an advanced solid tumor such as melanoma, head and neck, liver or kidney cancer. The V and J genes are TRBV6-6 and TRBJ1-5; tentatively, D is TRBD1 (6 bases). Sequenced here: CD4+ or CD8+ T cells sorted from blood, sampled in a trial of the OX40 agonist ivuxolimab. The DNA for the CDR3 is TGTGCCAGCAGGGAAACAGGGAATAGCAATCAGCCCCAGCATTTT. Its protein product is CASRETGNSNQPQHF.